What follows are 7 T cell receptor beta chains derived from one specimen sequenced in a study of response to subunit inactivated influenza vaccine. TCRdb recomputed calls from the RT-PCR reads with MiXCR, one row per CDR3 protein. The sample yields more than 450,000 distinct CDR3 sequences, 7.6% seen once. The sequencing here drew on PBMCs from blood, taken around 25 months after vaccination. The receptors stem from a man aged 45-69 years who received an inactivated influenza vaccine.

This clonotype was detected only a few times. The rearrangement joins TRBV11-2 to TRBJ2-1; D not certain. The CDR3 consists of 13 residues. V was pared by 0 bases and J by 10 bases, with 10 bases between. Germline assignment: CDR1 SGHAT and CDR2 FQNNGV. CDR3 amino acids: CASSLDFNAEQFF. CDR3 sequence (DNA): TGTGCCAGCAGCTTAGATTTCAACGCAGAGCAGTTCTTC.

With respect to this clonotype: A clone one base away is much larger, so this may be a read error. The chain has TRBV7-6 and TRBJ2-3; 8 bases agree with TRBD2. The CDR3 has 15 residues. CDR1 and CDR2 (germline): SGHVS, FNYEAQ. V was pared by 8 bases and J by 2 bases, with 9 bases of the junction left unmatched. CDR3 sequence (DNA): TGTGCCAGCCGCCCCTTAGCGGGGTACACAGATACGCAGTATTTT. Encoded protein: CASRPLAGYTDTQYF.

The chain has TRBV29-1 and TRBJ2-7, with 12 nucleotides matching TRBD2. CDR3 length: 14 amino acids. The V and J ends lost 6 bases and 4 bases, in that order; junction bases with no gene match: 7. The V gene's germline CDR1 is SQVTM and CDR2 ANQGSEA. The CDR3 nucleotides read TGCAGCGTCGCTCTAGCGGGAGGGCTGTACGAGCAGTACTTC. Translating gives CSVALAGGLYEQYF.

This clonotype showed up many times. The chain is built from TRBV5-1 and TRBJ2-3, with 10 bases identical to TRBD1. CDR3 length equals 17 residues. The V gene end was trimmed by 3 bases and the J gene end by 3 bases; junction bases not matched to a gene: 10. CDR1 is SGHRS, CDR2 YFSETQ, per germline. CDR3 nucleotide sequence: TGCGCCAGCAGCTCCCGGCCTGGGACAGGGGTGACAGATACGCAGTATTTT. Protein sequence: CASSSRPGTGVTDTQYF.

This clonotype was seen repeatedly, ten times or more. This sequence joins TRBV20-1 and TRBJ2-1; no firm D call. The germline V and J ends were trimmed by 3 bases and 6 bases, with 15 bases remaining between them. Germline V CDR1 and CDR2: DFQATT, SNEGSKA (reference sequence). The CDR3 has 14 residues. For the CDR3, the DNA is TGCAGTGCTAGCCCCGCGCTCCGGGCCAATGAGCAGTTCTTC. Translating gives CSASPALRANEQFF.

This clonotype was seen many times. DNA for the CDR3: TGTGCCAGCAGTACCACCGGGACGGTCAATAATTCACCCCTCCACTTT. This encodes CASSTTGTVNNSPLHF. V gene TRBV6-1 combines with J gene TRBJ1-6, with a possible D match to TRBD1 (5 bases). The CDR3 contains 16 residues. Looked up from germline, CDR1 is MNHNS and CDR2 is SASEGT. The germline V and J ends were trimmed by 5 bases and 5 bases, with 16 bases remaining between them.

A few counts support this clonotype. V gene TRBV14 combines with J gene TRBJ2-2, with D unclear. The CDR3 loop spans 16 amino acids. The V end was cut by 4 bases, the J end by 2 bases, with 14 bases between. Germline CDR1 SGHDN, CDR2 FVKESK. The DNA for the CDR3 is TGTGCCAGCAGCCCGCGGTGGGGAAATAACACCGGGGAGCTGTTTTTT. It codes for CASSPRWGNNTGELFF.